What follows is one T cell receptor (beta chain) and its context. TCRdb's table, derived via immunoSEQ multiplex PCR, lists solely in-frame clones and lacks some. The table lists 90,000 to 120,000 clones, roughly 90% of them singletons, with 0.95% to 1.5% in the top ten. The data stem from a study of OX40 agonist ivuxolimab in advanced cancers. The CDR3 has 13 amino acids. Between the trimmed V and J ends, which lost 5 bases and 6 bases, there was a span of 11 bases. The germline gives CDR1 MDHEN, CDR2 SYDVKM. The genes are TRBV28 and TRBJ1-5; D is possibly TRBD1 (6 bases). The source of this sequence is an adult with an advanced solid tumor such as melanoma, head and neck, liver or kidney cancer. The sample consisted of CD4+ or CD8+ T cells sorted from blood, taken in a trial of the OX40 agonist ivuxolimab. CDR3 coding DNA: TGTGCCAGCAGTACAGGGTGGGGTCAGCCCCAGCATTTT. Amino acid sequence: CASSTGWGQPQHF.